The T cell receptor (beta chain) described here comes from a study of cytomegalovirus exposure and HLA in healthy donors. Study findings and constraints: Presence/absence results assume similar sequencing depth per donor, which may not hold. In an earlier analysis, about 90% or about 30%: the productive usage of most TCR beta V segments.

The PCR employed 60 Vbeta primers together with 13 Jbeta primers. Method: immunoSEQ multiplex PCR; TCRdb's copy keeps in-frame clones and lacks some. There are roughly 130,000 clones in the sample; 70% to 85% occur only once, and roughly 8.8% lies in the top ten. This CDR3 is built from 14 residues. Trimming removed 6 bases from V and 4 bases from J, with 13 bases in between. The germline V gene encodes CDR1 SGHVS and CDR2 FNYEAQ. Turning to this clone: Antigen unknown.

This chain uses TRBV7-6 with TRBJ2-1; D is possibly TRBD1 (5 bases). The sequence was collected from a woman between 50 and 59 years old in good health and CMV-seropositive. Material: PBMCs. The CDR3 nucleotides read TGTGCCAGCAGTTCAGGGCAGGGTTACAATGAGCAGTTCTTC. This sequence encodes CASSSGQGYNEQFF.